The text below deals with one T cell receptor beta chain. These data belong to a study of control samples from healthy donors and cancer patients. Repertoires were generated with immunoSEQ multiplex PCR, while TCRdb's copy carries only in-frame clones and drops some. The sample records around 130,000 clones, roughly 94% being singletons. This CDR3 contains 13 residues. The V end lost 2 bases, the J end lost 1 base, and 5 bases lay between the germline ends. Germline CDR1 SNHLY, CDR2 FYNNEI. This receptor was taken from a young man in good health. Sequencing was done on a sample of blood. The chain joins TRBV2 to TRBJ1-1; D not resolved. The chain's CDR3 is CASSEFRNTEAFF. CDR3 nucleotide sequence: TGTGCCAGCAGTGAATTCAGGAACACTGAAGCTTTCTTT.